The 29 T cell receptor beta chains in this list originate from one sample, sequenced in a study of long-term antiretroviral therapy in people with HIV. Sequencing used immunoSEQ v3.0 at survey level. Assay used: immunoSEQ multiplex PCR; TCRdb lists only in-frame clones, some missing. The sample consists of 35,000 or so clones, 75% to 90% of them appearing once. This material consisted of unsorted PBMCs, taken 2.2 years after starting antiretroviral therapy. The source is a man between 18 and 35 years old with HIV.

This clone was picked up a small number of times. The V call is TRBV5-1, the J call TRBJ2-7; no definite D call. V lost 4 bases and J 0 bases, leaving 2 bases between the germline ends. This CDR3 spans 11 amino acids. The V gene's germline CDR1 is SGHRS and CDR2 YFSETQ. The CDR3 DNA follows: TGCGCCAGCAGCGCCTCCTACGAGCAGTACTTC. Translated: CASSASYEQYF.

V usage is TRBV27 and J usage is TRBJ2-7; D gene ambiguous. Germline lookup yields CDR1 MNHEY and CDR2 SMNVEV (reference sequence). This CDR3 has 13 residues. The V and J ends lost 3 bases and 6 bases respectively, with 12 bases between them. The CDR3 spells CASSFARGREQYF. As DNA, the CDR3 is TGTGCCAGCAGTTTTGCTCGAGGACGCGAGCAGTACTTC.

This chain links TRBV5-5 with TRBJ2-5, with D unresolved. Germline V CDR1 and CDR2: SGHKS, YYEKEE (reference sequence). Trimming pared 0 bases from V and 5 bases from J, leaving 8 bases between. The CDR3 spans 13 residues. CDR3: CASSLAPGETQYF. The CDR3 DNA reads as TGTGCCAGCAGCTTGGCCCCTGGTGAGACCCAGTACTTC.

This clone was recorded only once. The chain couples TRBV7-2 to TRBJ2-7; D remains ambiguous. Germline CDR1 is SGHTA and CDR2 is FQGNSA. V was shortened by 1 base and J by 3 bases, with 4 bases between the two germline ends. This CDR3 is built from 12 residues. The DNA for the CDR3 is TGTGCCAGCAGCTTAGATGACTACGAGCAGTACTTC. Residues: CASSLDDYEQYF. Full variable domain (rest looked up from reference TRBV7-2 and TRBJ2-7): GAGVSQSPSNKVTEKGKDVELRCDPISGHTALYWYRQSLGQGLEFLIYFQGNSAPDKSGLPSDRFSAERTGGSVSTLTIQRTQQEDSAVYLCASSLDDYEQYFGPGTRLTVT.

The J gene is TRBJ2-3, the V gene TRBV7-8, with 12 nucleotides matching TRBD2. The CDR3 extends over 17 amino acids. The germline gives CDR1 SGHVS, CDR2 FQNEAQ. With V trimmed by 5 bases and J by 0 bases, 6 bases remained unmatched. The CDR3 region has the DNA TGTGCCAGCAGCGTACCTAGCGGGAGGGGAAGCACAGATACGCAGTATTTT. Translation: CASSVPSGRGSTDTQYF.

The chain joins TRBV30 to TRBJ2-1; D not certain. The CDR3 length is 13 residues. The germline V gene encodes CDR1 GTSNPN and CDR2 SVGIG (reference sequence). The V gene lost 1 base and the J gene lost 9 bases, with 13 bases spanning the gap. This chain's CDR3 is CAWSGALSSEQFF. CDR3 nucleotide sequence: TGTGCCTGGAGTGGGGCCCTCTCTAGTGAGCAGTTCTTC.

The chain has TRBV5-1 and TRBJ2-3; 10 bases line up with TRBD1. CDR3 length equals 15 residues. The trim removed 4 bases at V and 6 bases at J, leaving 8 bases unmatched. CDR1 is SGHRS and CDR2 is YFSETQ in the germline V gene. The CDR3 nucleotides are TGCGCCAGCAGCACCCCGACAGGGGGCAAGGATACGCAGTATTTT. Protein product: CASSTPTGGKDTQYF.

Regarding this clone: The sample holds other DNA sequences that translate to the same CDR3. The CDR3 sequence: CASSYRPAYEQYF. CDR3 in DNA: TGTGCCAGCAGTTACCGTCCAGCCTACGAGCAGTACTTC. J is TRBJ2-7 and V is TRBV6-5; D unresolved. The CDR3 consists of 13 residues. Deletions cut 2 bases from V and 2 bases from J, with 7 bases between. Germline CDR1 is MNHEY and CDR2 is SVGAGI.

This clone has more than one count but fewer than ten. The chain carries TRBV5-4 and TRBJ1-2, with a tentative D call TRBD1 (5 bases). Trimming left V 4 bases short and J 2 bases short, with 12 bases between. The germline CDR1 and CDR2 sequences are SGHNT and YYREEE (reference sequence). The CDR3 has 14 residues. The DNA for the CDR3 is TGTGCCAGCAGCACAGGACTGAACAACTATGGCTACACCTTC. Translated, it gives CASSTGLNNYGYTF.

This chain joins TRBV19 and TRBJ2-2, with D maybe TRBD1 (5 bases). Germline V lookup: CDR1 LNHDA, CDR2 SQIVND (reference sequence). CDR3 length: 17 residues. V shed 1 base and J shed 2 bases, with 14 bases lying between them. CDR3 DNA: TGTGCCAGTAGTATAGGGACGGACACAATTAACACCGGGGAGCTGTTTTTT. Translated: CASSIGTDTINTGELFF.

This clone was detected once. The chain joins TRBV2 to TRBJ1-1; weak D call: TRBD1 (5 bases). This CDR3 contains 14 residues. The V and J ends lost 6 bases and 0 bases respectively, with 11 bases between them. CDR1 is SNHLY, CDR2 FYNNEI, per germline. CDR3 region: CASRKTGMNTEAFF. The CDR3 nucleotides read TGTGCCAGCAGGAAAACAGGAATGAACACTGAAGCTTTCTTT.

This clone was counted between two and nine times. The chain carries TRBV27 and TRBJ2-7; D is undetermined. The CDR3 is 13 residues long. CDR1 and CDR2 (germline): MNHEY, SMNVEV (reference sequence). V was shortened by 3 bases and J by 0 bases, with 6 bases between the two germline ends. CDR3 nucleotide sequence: TGTGCCAGCAGTTTTTCTAGCTCCTACGAGCAGTACTTC. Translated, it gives CASSFSSSYEQYF.

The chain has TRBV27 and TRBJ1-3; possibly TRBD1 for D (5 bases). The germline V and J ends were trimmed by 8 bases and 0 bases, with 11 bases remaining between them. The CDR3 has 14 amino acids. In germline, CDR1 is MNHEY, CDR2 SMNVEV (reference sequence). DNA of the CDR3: TGTGCCAGCCGAGACAGTTACTCTGGAAACACCATATATTTT. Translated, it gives CASRDSYSGNTIYF.

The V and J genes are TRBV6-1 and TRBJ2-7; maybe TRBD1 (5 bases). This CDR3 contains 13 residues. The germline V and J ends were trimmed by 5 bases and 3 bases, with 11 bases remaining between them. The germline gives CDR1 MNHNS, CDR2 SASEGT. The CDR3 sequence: CASSSDRNYEQYF. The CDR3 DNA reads TGTGCCAGCAGTTCTGACAGAAACTACGAGCAGTACTTC.

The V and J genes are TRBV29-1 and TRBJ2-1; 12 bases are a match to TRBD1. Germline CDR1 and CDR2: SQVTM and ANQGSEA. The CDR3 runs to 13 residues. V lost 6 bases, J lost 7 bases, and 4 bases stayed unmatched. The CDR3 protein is CSVGTGGPNEQFF. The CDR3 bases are TGCAGCGTCGGGACAGGGGGCCCTAATGAGCAGTTCTTC.

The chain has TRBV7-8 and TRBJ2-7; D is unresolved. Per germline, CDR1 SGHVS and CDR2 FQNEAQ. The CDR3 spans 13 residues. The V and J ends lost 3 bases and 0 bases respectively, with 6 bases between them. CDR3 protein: CASSFAPSYEQYF. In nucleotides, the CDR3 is TGTGCCAGCAGCTTCGCCCCCTCCTACGAGCAGTACTTC.

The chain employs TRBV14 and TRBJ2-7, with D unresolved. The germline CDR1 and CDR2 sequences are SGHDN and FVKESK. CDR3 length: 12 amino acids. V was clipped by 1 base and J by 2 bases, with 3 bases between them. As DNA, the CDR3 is TGTGCCAGCAGCCAAGGACCCTACGAGCAGTACTTC. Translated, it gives CASSQGPYEQYF.

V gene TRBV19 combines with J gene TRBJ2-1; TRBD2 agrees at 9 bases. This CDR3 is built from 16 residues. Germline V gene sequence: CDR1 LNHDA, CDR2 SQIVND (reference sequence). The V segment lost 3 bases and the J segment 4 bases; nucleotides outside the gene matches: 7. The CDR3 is CASSMGGGRAYNEQFF. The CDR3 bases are TGTGCCAGTAGTATGGGGGGCGGGAGGGCTTACAATGAGCAGTTCTTC.

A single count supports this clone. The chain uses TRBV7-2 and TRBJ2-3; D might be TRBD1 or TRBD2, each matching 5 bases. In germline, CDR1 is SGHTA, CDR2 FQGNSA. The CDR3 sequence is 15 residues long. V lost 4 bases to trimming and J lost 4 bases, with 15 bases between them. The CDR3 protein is CASSSWGSVSDTQYF. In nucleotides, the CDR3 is TGTGCCAGCAGCTCATGGGGGTCAGTGTCAGATACGCAGTATTTT.

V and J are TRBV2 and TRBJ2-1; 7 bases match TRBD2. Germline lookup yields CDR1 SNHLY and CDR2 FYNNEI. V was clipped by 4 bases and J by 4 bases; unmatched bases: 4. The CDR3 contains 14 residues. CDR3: CASSAAGEYNEQFF. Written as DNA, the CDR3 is TGTGCCAGCAGTGCTGCGGGGGAGTACAATGAGCAGTTCTTC.

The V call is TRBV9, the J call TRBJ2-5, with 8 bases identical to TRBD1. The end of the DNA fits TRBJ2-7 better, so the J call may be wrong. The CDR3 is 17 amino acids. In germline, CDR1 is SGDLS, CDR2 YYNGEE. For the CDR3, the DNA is TGTGCCAGCAGCGTAGAAGCTACAGGGGGTTCTTCCTACGAGCAGTACTTC. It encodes CASSVEATGGSSYEQYF.

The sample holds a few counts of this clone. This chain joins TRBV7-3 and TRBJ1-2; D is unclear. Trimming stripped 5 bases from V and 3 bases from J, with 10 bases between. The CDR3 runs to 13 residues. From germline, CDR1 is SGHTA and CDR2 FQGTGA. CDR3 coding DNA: TGTGCCAGCAGCCTTGATGGGCACTATGGCTACACCTTC. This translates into CASSLDGHYGYTF.

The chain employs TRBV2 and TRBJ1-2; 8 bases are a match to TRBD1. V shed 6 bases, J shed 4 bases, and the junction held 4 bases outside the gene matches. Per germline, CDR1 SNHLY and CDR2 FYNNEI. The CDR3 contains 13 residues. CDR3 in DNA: TGTGCCAGCAGGCAGGGGGCGACCTATGGCTACACCTTC. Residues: CASRQGATYGYTF.

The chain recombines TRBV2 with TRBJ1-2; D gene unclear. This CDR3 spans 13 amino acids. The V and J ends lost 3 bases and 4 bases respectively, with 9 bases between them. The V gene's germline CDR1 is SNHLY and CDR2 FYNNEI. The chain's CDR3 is CASSDVAAYGYTF. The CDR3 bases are TGTGCCAGCAGTGATGTGGCAGCCTATGGCTACACCTTC.

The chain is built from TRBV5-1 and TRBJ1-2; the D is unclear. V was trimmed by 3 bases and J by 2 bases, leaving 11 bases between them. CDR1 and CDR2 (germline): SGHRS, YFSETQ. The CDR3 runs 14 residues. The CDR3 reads CASSSLGRNYGYTF. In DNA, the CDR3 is TGCGCCAGCAGCTCCCTGGGAAGAAACTATGGCTACACCTTC.

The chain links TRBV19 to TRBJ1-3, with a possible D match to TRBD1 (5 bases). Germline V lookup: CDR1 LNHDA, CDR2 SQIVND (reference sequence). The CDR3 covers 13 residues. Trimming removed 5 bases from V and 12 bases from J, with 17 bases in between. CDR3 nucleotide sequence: TGTGCCAGTAGTCCGACCGGGACTGCCCACATATATTTT. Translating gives CASSPTGTAHIYF.

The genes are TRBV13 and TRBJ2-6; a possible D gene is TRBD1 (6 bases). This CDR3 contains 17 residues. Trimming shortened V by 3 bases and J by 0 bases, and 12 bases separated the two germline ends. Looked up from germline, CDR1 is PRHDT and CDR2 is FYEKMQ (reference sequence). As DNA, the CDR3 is TGTGCCAGCAGCTTCCGGGACAATTACTCTGGGGCCAACGTCCTGACTTTC. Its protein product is CASSFRDNYSGANVLTF.

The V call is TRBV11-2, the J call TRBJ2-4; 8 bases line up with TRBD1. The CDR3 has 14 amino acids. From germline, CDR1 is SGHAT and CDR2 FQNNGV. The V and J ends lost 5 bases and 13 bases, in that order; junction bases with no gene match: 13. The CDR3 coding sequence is TGTGCCAGCAGCCCCCCAGGGGGCTCGGGCAAACAGTACTTC. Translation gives CASSPPGGSGKQYF.

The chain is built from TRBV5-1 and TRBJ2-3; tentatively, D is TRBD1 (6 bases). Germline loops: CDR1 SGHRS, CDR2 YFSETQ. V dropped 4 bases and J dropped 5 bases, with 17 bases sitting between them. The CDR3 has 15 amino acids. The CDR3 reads CASSRQGMIGDTQYF. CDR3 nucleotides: TGCGCCAGCAGCCGGCAGGGGATGATTGGAGATACGCAGTATTTT.